These 20 T cell receptor beta chains were sequenced from one sample in a study of CD8 T cells in ankylosing spondylitis. Overall study results and limits: For ankylosing spondylitis blood, a TCR beta motif of fewer than 10 highly homologous variants appeared characteristic.

TCRdb itself ran the 5' RACE reads through MiXCR, one entry per CDR3 protein. In the table there are 200,000 to 250,000 distinct CDR3 sequences, around 7.9% of which are singletons. The antigens for these receptors are not known. Sequencing used blood, either unsorted or a sorted T cell fraction (not recorded which). These receptors were collected from a male donor with ankylosing spondylitis.

This clonotype appeared many times. The chain employs TRBV27 and TRBJ2-5, with 9 bases matching TRBD2. The germline V gene has CDR1 MNHEY and CDR2 SMNVEV (reference sequence). J lost 5 bases, V lost 2 bases, and 9 bases had no gene match. CDR3 length equals 16 residues. Here the CDR3 reads CASSLGAGGLVETQYF. Written as DNA, the CDR3 is TGTGCCAGCAGTTTAGGAGCGGGAGGACTTGTGGAGACCCAGTACTTC.

CDR3 sequence: CASSFSAGPRNQPQHF. The CDR3 DNA sequence: TGTGCCAGCAGTTTCTCGGCCGGTCCAAGGAATCAGCCCCAGCATTTT. The V call is TRBV28, the J call TRBJ1-5; D is ambiguous. This CDR3 has 16 residues. The germline V and J ends were trimmed by 3 bases and 4 bases, with 16 bases remaining between them. Germline V CDR1 and CDR2: MDHEN, SYDVKM. The entire variable domain, with the rest obtained from reference TRBV28 and TRBJ1-5, is as follows: DVKVTQSSRYLVKRTGEKVFLECVQDMDHENMFWYRQDPGLGLRLIYFSYDVKMKEKGDIPEGYSVSREKKERFSLILESASTNQTSMYLCASSFSAGPRNQPQHFGDGTRLSIL.

This clonotype was recorded many times. J is TRBJ2-3 and V is TRBV18, with 11 bases that match TRBD2. J was trimmed by 6 bases and V by 3 bases; bases with no gene match: 8. The CDR3 covers 16 residues. The germline V gene encodes CDR1 KGHSH and CDR2 LQKENI. CDR3 amino acids: CASSPNLAGGSDTQYF. CDR3 DNA: TGTGCCAGCTCACCGAACCTAGCGGGGGGATCCGATACGCAGTATTTT.

This clonotype was observed a few times. This chain joins TRBV20-1 and TRBJ2-5; TRBD2 might be the D (6 bases). The CDR3 is 15 amino acids. Germline V gene lookup returns CDR1 DFQATT and CDR2 SNEGSKA (reference sequence). V was trimmed by 1 base and J by 1 base, leaving 13 bases between them. The DNA for the CDR3 is TGCAGTGCTAGAGGTCCTCGGGACTCCCAAGAGACCCAGTACTTC. Protein: CSARGPRDSQETQYF.

This clonotype showed up many times. The chain has TRBV7-8 and TRBJ2-3, with TRBD1 matching 7 bases. The ends lost 2 bases at V and 6 bases at J; junction bases unmatched: 11. CDR3 length: 16 residues. In germline, CDR1 is SGHVS, CDR2 FQNEAQ. The CDR3 DNA reads as TGTGCCAGCAGCTTATGGGACAGAGAATTTCCGGATACGCAGTATTTT. It is translated as CASSLWDREFPDTQYF.

CDR3 amino acids: CASSWNFYGTDTQYF. CDR3 bases: TGTGCCAGCAGCTGGAATTTTTACGGCACAGATACGCAGTATTTT. V and J are TRBV7-2 and TRBJ2-3; no clear D gene. Germline lookup yields CDR1 SGHTA and CDR2 FQGNSA. This CDR3 has 15 residues. Trimming cost V 4 bases and J 1 base, with 12 bases left between them.

This clonotype was found many times. CDR3 nucleotide sequence: TGTGCCAGCAGCTTAGGGACAGGGATGGACTATGGCTACACCTTC. Protein: CASSLGTGMDYGYTF. The rearrangement uses TRBV7-9 and TRBJ1-2, with TRBD1 identical over 8 bases. V shed 1 base, J shed 3 bases, and the junction held 4 bases outside the gene matches. The germline CDR1 and CDR2 sequences are SEHNR and FQNEAQ (reference sequence). The CDR3 consists of 15 residues.

This clonotype was seen ten or more times. This chain connects TRBV7-8 to TRBJ1-5, with D uncertain. The V and J ends lost 1 base and 4 bases respectively, with 5 bases between them. The germline CDR1 and CDR2 sequences are SGHVS and FQNEAQ. CDR3 length: 13 residues. DNA of the CDR3: TGTGCCAGCAGCTTAGAGAAAAATCAGCCCCAGCATTTT. Protein sequence: CASSLEKNQPQHF.

This clonotype appeared a few times. The genes are TRBV19 and TRBJ2-1, with 7 bases fitting TRBD2. The CDR3 loop spans 13 amino acids. In germline, CDR1 is LNHDA, CDR2 SQIVND (reference sequence). V lost 3 bases, J lost 7 bases, and 3 bases stayed unmatched. The CDR3 coding sequence is TGTGCCAGTAGTATGGGAGGGTTAAATGAGCAGTTCTTC. It translates to CASSMGGLNEQFF. Full variable domain (outside the CDR3, taken from reference TRBV19 and TRBJ2-1): DGGITQSPKYLFRKEGQNVTLSCEQNLNHDAMYWYRQDPGQGLRLIYYSQIVNDFQKGDIAEGYSVSREKKESFPLTVTSAQKNPTAFYLCASSMGGLNEQFFGPGTRLTVL.

This clonotype was seen only a few times. The rearrangement uses TRBV6-1 and TRBJ2-1; possible D gene TRBD2, 5 bases. Trimming removed 8 bases from V and 10 bases from J, with 12 bases in between. This CDR3 is built from 11 residues. The germline V gene encodes CDR1 MNHNS and CDR2 SASEGT. DNA for the CDR3: TGTGCCAGCTATGAGGGCTGGGAGCAGTTCTTC. It encodes CASYEGWEQFF.

This clonotype showed up just a few times. This sequence joins TRBV5-1 and TRBJ2-1, with 9 bases matching TRBD2. The CDR3 runs to 15 residues. J was trimmed by 5 bases and V by 1 base; bases with no gene match: 4. CDR1 and CDR2 (germline): SGHRS, YFSETQ. The CDR3 loop reads CASSLWLAGNNEQFF. CDR3 nucleotides: TGCGCCAGCAGCTTGTGGCTAGCGGGAAACAATGAGCAGTTCTTC.

This clonotype has just a few counts. The V gene is TRBV12-3 or TRBV12-4, the J gene TRBJ2-2; TRBD2 agrees at 8 bases. The CDR3 loop spans 16 amino acids. V dropped 6 bases and J dropped 0; count of bases not matched to a gene: 6. CDR3 nucleotide sequence: TGTGCCAGCAGCTCCGCGGGGGGACCGAACACCGGGGAGCTGTTTTTT. Amino acid sequence: CASSSAGGPNTGELFF.

The V and J genes are TRBV20-1 and TRBJ1-6; D remains unclear. Germline V lookup: CDR1 DFQATT, CDR2 SNEGSKA (reference sequence). The CDR3 totals 13 residues. V gave up 1 base and J gave up 7 bases, with 8 bases separating them. For the CDR3, the DNA is TGCAGTGCTAGAGGCGGCGAGAATTCACCCCTCCACTTT. Residues: CSARGGENSPLHF.

This clonotype was seen at least ten times. The rearrangement links TRBV29-1 to TRBJ2-2; tentative D call: TRBD1 (6 bases). This CDR3 is built from 16 residues. V lost 2 bases to trimming and J lost 3 bases, with 16 bases between them. Germline CDR1 and CDR2: SQVTM and ANQGSEA. The CDR3 coding sequence is TGCAGCGTTGAAACGTGGCAGGGGAAGGACACCGGGGAGCTGTTTTTT. Protein sequence: CSVETWQGKDTGELFF.

This clonotype was picked up many times. This chain links TRBV4-1 with TRBJ2-7, with 8 bases fitting TRBD1. Unmatched junction bases numbered 7, after V lost 4 bases and J lost 2 bases. The CDR3 consists of 15 residues. The germline CDR1 and CDR2 sequences are MGHRA and YSYEKL. The CDR3 is CASSPRQGRTYEQYF. In DNA form, the CDR3 reads TGCGCCAGCAGCCCCCGACAGGGGAGAACCTACGAGCAGTACTTC.

This clonotype has ten or more counts. This chain connects TRBV12-3 or TRBV12-4 to TRBJ2-7, with D hard to call. Trimming shortened V by 5 bases and J by 1 base, and 6 bases separated the two germline ends. The CDR3 length is 12 residues. CDR3: CASSVTSYEQYF. The CDR3 coding sequence is TGTGCCAGCAGTGTCACGTCCTACGAGCAGTACTTC.

The gene calls are TRBV20-1 and TRBJ2-3; TRBD1 is a possible D gene (5 bases). V lost 1 base, J lost 3 bases, and 11 bases lay in between. Germline values: CDR1 DFQATT, CDR2 SNEGSKA (reference sequence). The CDR3 has 14 amino acids. The CDR3 sequence: CSARVRVLTDTQYF. The CDR3 DNA is TGCAGTGCTAGAGTCAGGGTGCTAACAGATACGCAGTATTTT.

This clonotype was counted at least ten times. The V and J genes are TRBV10-3 and TRBJ2-1; 11 nucleotides align to TRBD2. The CDR3 sequence is 18 residues long. V trimming: 0 bases; J trimming: 4 bases; junction bases outside the gene matches: 8. The V gene's germline CDR1 is ENHRY and CDR2 SYGVKD. The CDR3, as DNA: TGTGCCATCAGTGAGTCGCTTTTAGCGGGAGGGCCGTACAATGAGCAGTTCTTC. This sequence encodes CAISESLLAGGPYNEQFF.

In this sample, this clonotype turned up a few times. The V call is TRBV6-9, the J call TRBJ1-5; the D is unclear. The CDR3 runs 14 residues. V lost 4 bases and J 6 bases, leaving 13 bases between the germline ends. Germline CDR1 MNHGY, CDR2 SVAAGI. CDR3 in amino acids: CASSLRPGTQPQHF. In nucleotides, the CDR3 is TGTGCCAGCAGTTTGAGACCAGGAACTCAGCCCCAGCATTTT.

This clonotype was detected only a few times. V and J are TRBV9 and TRBJ2-3; 8 positions match TRBD2. The CDR3 is made up of 17 amino acids. Germline V gene data show CDR1 as SGDLS and CDR2 as YYNGEE. The V and J ends lost 0 bases and 1 base, in that order; junction bases with no gene match: 7. This chain's CDR3 is CASSVVGSGVGTDTQYF. The CDR3 DNA is TGTGCCAGCAGCGTAGTGGGTAGCGGGGTGGGCACAGATACGCAGTATTTT. The whole variable domain, remainder taken from reference TRBV9 and TRBJ2-3, is DSGVTQTPKHLITATGQRVTLRCSPRSGDLSVYWYQQSLDQGLQFLIQYYNGEERAKGNILERFSAQQFPDLHSELNLSSLELGDSALYFCASSVVGSGVGTDTQYFGPGTRLTVL.